This TCR beta chain was observed in a study of blood T cell repertoires in COVID-19. Study-wide context: COVID-19 samples, acute and convalescent, were from the United States, Italy and Spain. Sample material is recorded as cDNA or gDNA derived from T cells, B-cell-depleted T cells, or PBMCs.

This CDR3 comprises 13 residues. In germline, CDR1 is LNHDA, CDR2 SQIVND (reference sequence). The V end lost 8 bases, the J end lost 9 bases, and 17 bases lay between the germline ends. Under the authors' procedure: How many nucleated cells were present was estimated from reference gene primer amplification. TCRdb's copy holds only in-frame clones and misses some; the assay was immunoSEQ multiplex PCR. V, J and clone size reflect that table, while D and trimming were determined from the DNA. The sample has about 140,000 clones, around 83% seen once; the top ten hold around 1.6%. This TCR was recovered from a human donor in a cohort sampled during active COVID-19. The specimen sequenced was peripheral blood. The chain employs TRBV19 and TRBJ2-1; tentative D call: TRBD1 (5 bases). CDR3 DNA sequence: TGTGCCAGTGGCCGTAGCTCGGACACTGAGCAGTTCTTC. It translates to CASGRSSDTEQFF.